The clone carrying this TCR beta chain was counted a single time. Amplification yielded TCR beta CDR3 regions, with RNA transcripts as the source. Using the HTBI primer set, a first-round RT-PCR was run on the TCR CDR3. A single record per CDR3 protein comes from TCRdb applying MiXCR to the multiplex PCR reads. This table holds about 600,000 distinct CDR3 sequences, 11% to 15% found once. The data were obtained in a study of T cells in Graves' hyperthyroidism and ophthalmopathy. Background on the study: It was at initial diagnosis, before any treatment, that peripheral blood was collected.

Sample: blood. The sequence derives from a woman aged 18-29 years with Graves' ophthalmopathy.

DNA for the CDR3: TGTGCCTCCCTAGGGCGGGAGTCGTGCGAGCAGTACTTC. Its protein product is CASLGRESCEQYF. The J gene is TRBJ2-7, the V gene TRBV30; 7 bases fit TRBD2. The CDR3 runs to 13 residues. Trimming removed 7 bases from V and 6 bases from J; junction bases left unmatched: 12. Germline V gene lookup returns CDR1 GTSNPN and CDR2 SVGIG (reference sequence).